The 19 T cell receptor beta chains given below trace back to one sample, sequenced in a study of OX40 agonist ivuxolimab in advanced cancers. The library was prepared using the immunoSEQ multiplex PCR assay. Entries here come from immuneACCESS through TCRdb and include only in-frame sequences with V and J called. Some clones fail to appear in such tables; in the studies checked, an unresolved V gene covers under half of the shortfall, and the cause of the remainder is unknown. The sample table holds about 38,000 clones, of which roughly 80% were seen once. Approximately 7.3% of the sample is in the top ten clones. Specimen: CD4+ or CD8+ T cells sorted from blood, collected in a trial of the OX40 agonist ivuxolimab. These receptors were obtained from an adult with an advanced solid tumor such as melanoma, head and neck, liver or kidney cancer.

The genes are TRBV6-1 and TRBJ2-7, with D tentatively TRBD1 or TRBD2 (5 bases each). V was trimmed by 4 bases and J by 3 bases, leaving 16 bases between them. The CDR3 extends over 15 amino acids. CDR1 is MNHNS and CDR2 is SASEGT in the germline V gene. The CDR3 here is CASSASVGAFYEQYF. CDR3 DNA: TGTGCCAGCAGTGCGTCGGTCGGGGCCTTCTACGAGCAGTACTTC.

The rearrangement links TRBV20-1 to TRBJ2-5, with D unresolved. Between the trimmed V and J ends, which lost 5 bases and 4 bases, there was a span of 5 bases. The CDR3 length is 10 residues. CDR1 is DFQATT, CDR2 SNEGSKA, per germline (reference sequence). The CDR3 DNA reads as TGCAGTGCTGTTTTAGAGACCCAGTACTTC. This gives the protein CSAVLETQYF.

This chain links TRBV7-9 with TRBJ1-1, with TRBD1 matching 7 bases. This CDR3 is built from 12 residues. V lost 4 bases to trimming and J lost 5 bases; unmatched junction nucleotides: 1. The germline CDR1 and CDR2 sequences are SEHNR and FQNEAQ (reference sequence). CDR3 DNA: TGTGCCAGCAGCTGGGGACAGACTGAAGCTTTCTTT. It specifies CASSWGQTEAFF.

This CDR3 reads CASSESSGTSYEQYF. The CDR3 DNA follows: TGCGCCAGCAGTGAGTCTAGCGGGACCTCCTACGAGCAGTACTTC. The chain employs TRBV10-2 and TRBJ2-7; the match to TRBD2 covers 8 bases. Per the germline V gene, CDR1 is WSHSY and CDR2 is SAAADI. This CDR3 has 15 residues. The V and J ends lost 0 bases and 0 bases, in that order; junction bases with no gene match: 1.

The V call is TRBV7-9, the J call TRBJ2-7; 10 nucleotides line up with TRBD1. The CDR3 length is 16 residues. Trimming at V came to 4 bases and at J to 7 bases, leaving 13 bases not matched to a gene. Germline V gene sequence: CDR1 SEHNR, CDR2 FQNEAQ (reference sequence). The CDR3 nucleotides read TGTGCCAGCAGCTCGGAAACCGGGACAGGGGCGTTGGAGCAGTACTTC. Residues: CASSSETGTGALEQYF.

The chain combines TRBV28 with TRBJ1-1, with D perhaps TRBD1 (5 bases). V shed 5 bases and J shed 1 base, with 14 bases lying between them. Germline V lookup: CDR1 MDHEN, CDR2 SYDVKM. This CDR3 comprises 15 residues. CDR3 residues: CASSDNRRGNTEAFF. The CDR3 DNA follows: TGTGCCAGCAGTGATAACAGGAGGGGGAACACTGAAGCTTTCTTT.

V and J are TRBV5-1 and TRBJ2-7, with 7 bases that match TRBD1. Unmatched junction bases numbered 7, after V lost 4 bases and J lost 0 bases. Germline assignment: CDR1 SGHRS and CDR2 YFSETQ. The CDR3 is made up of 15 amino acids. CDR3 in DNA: TGCGCCAGCAGCGTGGCGACAGGGCCCTCCTACGAGCAGTACTTC. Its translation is CASSVATGPSYEQYF.

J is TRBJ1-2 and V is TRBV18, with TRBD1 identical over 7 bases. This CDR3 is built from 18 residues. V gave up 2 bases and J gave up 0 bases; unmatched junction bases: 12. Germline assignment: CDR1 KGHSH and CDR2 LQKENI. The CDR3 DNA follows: TGTGCCAGCTCACCAATATATATGACAGGGATGACTAACTATGGCTACACCTTC. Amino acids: CASSPIYMTGMTNYGYTF.

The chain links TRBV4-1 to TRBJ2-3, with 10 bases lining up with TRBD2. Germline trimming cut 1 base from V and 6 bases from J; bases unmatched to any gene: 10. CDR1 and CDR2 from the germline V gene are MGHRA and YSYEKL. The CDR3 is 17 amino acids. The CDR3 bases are TGCGCCAGCAGCCAAGTTGAAGCGGGAGGGCAAGGGGATACGCAGTATTTT. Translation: CASSQVEAGGQGDTQYF.

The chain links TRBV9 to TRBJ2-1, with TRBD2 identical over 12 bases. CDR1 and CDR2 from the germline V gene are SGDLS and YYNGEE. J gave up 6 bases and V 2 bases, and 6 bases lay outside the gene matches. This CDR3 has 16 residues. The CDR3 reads CASSVSLAGGINEQFF. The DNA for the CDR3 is TGTGCCAGCAGCGTCTCACTAGCGGGAGGAATCAATGAGCAGTTCTTC.

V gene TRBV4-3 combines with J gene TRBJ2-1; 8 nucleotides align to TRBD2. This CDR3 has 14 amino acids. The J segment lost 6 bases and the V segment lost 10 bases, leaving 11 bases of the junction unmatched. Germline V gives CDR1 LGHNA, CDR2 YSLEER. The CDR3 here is CANRGIAGLNEQFF. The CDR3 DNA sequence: TGCGCCAACCGAGGTATAGCGGGACTCAATGAGCAGTTCTTC.

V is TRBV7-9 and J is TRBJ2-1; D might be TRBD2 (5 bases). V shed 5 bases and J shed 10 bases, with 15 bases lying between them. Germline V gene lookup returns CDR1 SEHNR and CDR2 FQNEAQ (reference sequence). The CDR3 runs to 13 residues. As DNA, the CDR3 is TGTGCCAGCAGCCTTGGACTGCGTCAAGAGCAGTTCTTC. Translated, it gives CASSLGLRQEQFF.

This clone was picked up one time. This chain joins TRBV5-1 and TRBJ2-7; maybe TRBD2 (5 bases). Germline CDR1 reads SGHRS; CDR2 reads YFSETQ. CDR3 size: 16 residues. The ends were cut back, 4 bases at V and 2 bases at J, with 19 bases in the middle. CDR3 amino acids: CASSPPGLTGPYEQYF. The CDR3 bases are TGCGCCAGCAGCCCACCAGGACTCACGGGCCCCTACGAGCAGTACTTC.

In DNA, the CDR3 is TGTGCCAGCAGCTACAGTGGAAACACCATATATTTT. Protein product: CASSYSGNTIYF. The genes are TRBV5-6 and TRBJ1-3, with D unclear. Looked up from germline, CDR1 is SGHDT and CDR2 is YYEEEE. The V gene lost 3 bases and the J gene lost 3 bases, with 4 bases spanning the gap. The CDR3 has 12 residues. Complete variable domain (other parts from reference TRBV5-6 and TRBJ1-3): DAGVTQSPTHLIKTRGQQVTLRCSPKSGHDTVSWYQQALGQGPQFIFQYYEEEERQRGNFPDRFSGHQFPNYSSELNVNALLLGDSALYLCASSYSGNTIYFGEGSWLTVV.

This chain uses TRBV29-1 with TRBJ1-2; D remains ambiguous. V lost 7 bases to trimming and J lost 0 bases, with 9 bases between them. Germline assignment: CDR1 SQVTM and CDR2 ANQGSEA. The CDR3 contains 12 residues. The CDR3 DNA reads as TGCAGCGCCCGTACGGCTAACTATGGCTACACCTTC. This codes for CSARTANYGYTF.

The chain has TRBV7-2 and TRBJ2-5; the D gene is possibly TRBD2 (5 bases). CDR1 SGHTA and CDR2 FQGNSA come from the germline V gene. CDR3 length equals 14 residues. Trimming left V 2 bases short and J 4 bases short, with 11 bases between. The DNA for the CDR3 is TGTGCCAGCAGCTTACGGGGAACTTCAGAGACCCAGTACTTC. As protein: CASSLRGTSETQYF.

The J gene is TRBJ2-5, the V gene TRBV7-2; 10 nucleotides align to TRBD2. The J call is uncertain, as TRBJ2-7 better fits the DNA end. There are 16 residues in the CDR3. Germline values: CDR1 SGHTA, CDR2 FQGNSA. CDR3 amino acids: CASSLDLAGVVSEQYF. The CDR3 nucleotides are TGTGCCAGCAGCTTAGATCTAGCGGGGGTAGTCAGCGAGCAGTACTTC.

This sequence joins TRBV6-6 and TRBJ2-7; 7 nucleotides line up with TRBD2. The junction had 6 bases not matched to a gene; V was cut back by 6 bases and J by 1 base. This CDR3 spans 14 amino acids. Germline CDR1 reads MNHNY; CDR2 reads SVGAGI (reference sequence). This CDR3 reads CASSREGLSYEQYF. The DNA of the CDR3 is TGTGCCAGCAGCCGAGAGGGACTATCCTACGAGCAGTACTTC.

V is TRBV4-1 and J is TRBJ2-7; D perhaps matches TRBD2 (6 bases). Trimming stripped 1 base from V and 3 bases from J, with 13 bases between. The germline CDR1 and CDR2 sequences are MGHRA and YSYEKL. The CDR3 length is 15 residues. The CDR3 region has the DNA TGCGCCAGCAGCCAAGTAACGGGAGTGATCTACGAGCAGTACTTC. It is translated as CASSQVTGVIYEQYF.